This T cell receptor beta chain was sequenced in a study of blood T cell repertoires in COVID-19. Assay: immunoSEQ multiplex PCR; the TCRdb copy retains only in-frame clones and omits some. There are about 120,000 clones in the sample; 65% to 90% occur only once, and approximately 10% lies in the top ten. V shed 5 bases and J 1 base; nucleotides not matched to a gene: 9. CDR1 is KGHDR and CDR2 is SFDVKD in the germline V gene. The CDR3 length is 16 residues. Sequencing was carried out using peripheral blood. This TCR derives from an elderly man with acute or convalescent COVID-19. The rearrangement joins TRBV24-1 to TRBJ1-1, with 7 bases identical to TRBD1. CDR3 nucleotides: TGTGCCACCAGTGCCGCGGACAGACAGGGGAACACTGAAGCTTTCTTT. Amino acids: CATSAADRQGNTEAFF.